This TCR beta chain was recorded in a study of CD8 T cells in Susac syndrome. Sequencing targeted TCR beta in T cells from blood (CD8+ and CD4+). Controls were age- and sex-matched healthy donors. The CD8+ and CD4+ T cells were negatively isolated, with the TEMRA cells enriched by FACS. V was cut by 1 base and J by 8 bases, with 11 bases left in between. The CDR3 consists of 13 residues. The germline CDR1 and CDR2 sequences are LGHDT and YNNKEL (reference sequence). RNA, at about 0.45 to 1 ug, was reverse transcribed with random hexamers. Multiplex PCR with immunoSEQ amplified the TCR beta CDR3 across 54 Vbeta and 13 Jbeta. TCRdb redid the calling of the immunoSEQ multiplex PCR reads with MiXCR, one entry per CDR3 protein. In the table there are roughly 180,000 distinct CDR3 sequences, roughly 95% of which are singletons.

Material for sequencing was CD4+ T cells from PBMCs. This sequence originates from a human donor in good health. The chain has TRBV3-1 and TRBJ1-2, with a weak D call TRBD1 (6 bases). The CDR3 sequence: CASSQGQGPGYTF. The CDR3 DNA reads as TGTGCCAGCAGCCAAGGTCAGGGGCCGGGCTACACCTTC.